The entry below gives a single T cell receptor (beta chain) sequence along with its context. The antigen is not known. The data derive from a study of T cell responses to AZD1222 COVID-19 vaccine. Study at large: The study pooled second doses at about 4 or about 12 weeks. General study points: Spike-specific TCR depth and breadth grew after two AZD1222 doses. Baseline seropositivity occurred in only 5 to 7 AZD1222 recipients.

Sequencing was performed with immunoSEQ multiplex PCR; in TCRdb, only in-frame clones are kept and a portion is missing. The repertoire consists of approximately 140,000 clones, with roughly 90% occurring once and the leading ten covering about 3%. Per germline, CDR1 LNHDA and CDR2 SQIVND (reference sequence). The ends were cut back, 4 bases at V and 7 bases at J, with 14 bases in the middle. CDR3 length equals 14 residues. The chain carries TRBV19 and TRBJ1-5, with no clear D. This receptor was obtained from an adult in good health. The sample was peripheral blood, taken on day 0 of AZD1222 vaccination. The CDR3 nucleotides are TGTGCCAGTAGTAGGACGGACGTAGGGCAGCCCCAGCATTTT. This encodes CASSRTDVGQPQHF.